There are a few counts of the clone carrying this T cell receptor (beta chain). Its cognate antigen is unknown. With V trimmed by 2 bases and J by 5 bases, 11 bases remained unmatched. The length of the CDR3 is 17 residues. Germline V lookup: CDR1 MNHEY, CDR2 SMNVEV (reference sequence). The source of the sample is a study of T cell repertoires in cytomegalovirus infection. Study details: Carrying CMV and the relevant HLA type showed in public TCR beta signatures.

Points from the study as a whole: HLA-C-restricted TCR beta clonotypes specific for CMV led the ex vivo response. Based on cumulative public TCR beta family frequency, carriers of CMV plus the relevant HLA were identified.

Each CDR3 protein gets one entry after TCRdb re-called the reads with MiXCR. The sample lists 150,000 to 200,000 distinct CDR3 sequences; 8% to 10% were seen once. The rearrangement joins TRBV27 to TRBJ2-1, with 8 bases lining up with TRBD2. The sequenced sample consisted of PBMCs. The receptor comes from a human donor in good health (CMV status not recorded). Some clones in this sample may be carry-over from other donors' samples. This CDR3 reads CASSLRGGLGTHNEQFF. In DNA, the CDR3 is TGTGCCAGCAGTTTACGGGGGGGGTTGGGAACCCACAATGAGCAGTTCTTC.